This T cell receptor (beta chain) was identified in a study of T cells in Graves' hyperthyroidism and ophthalmopathy. General study points: Ophthalmopathy was model-predicted a median about 7.1 months pre-onset. Most clonotypes that expanded in the thyroid above 0.001 also showed up in blood.

Researchers took RNA transcripts and amplified the TCR beta CDR3 regions from them. The HTBI set primed first-round TCR CDR3 RT-PCR. Each CDR3 protein is one row after TCRdb ran MiXCR on the multiplex PCR reads. The sample carries hundreds of thousands of distinct CDR3 sequences, 35% to 55% recorded once. Only a few counts were recorded for this clonotype. Its cognate antigen is unknown. For the diagnoses, clinical symptoms, serum thyroxine and TRAb, thyroid ultrasound and orbital computed tomography were used. Germline V gives CDR1 SGDLS, CDR2 YYNGEE. There are 14 residues in the CDR3. V was trimmed by 0 bases and J by 0 bases, leaving 7 bases between them.

The sequencing sample was made of peripheral blood or thyroid tissue (not recorded which). The TCR was taken from a woman between 18 and 30 years old with Graves' hyperthyroidism. The chain has TRBV9 and TRBJ2-7, with D perhaps TRBD1 (6 bases). The CDR3, as DNA: TGTGCCAGCAGCGTAGGACAGGCCTCCTACGAGCAGTACTTC. Translation gives CASSVGQASYEQYF.